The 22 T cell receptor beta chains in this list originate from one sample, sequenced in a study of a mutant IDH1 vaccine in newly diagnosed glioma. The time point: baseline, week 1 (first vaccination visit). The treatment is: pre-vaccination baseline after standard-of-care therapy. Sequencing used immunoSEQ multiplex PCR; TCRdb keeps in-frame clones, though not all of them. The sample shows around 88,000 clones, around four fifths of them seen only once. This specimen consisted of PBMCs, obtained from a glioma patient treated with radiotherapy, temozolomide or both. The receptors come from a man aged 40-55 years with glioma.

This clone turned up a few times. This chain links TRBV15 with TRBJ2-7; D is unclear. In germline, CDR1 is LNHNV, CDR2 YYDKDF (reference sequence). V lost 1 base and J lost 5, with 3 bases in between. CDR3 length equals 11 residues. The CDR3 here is CATSRGDEQYF. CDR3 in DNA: TGTGCCACCAGCAGAGGGGACGAGCAGTACTTC.

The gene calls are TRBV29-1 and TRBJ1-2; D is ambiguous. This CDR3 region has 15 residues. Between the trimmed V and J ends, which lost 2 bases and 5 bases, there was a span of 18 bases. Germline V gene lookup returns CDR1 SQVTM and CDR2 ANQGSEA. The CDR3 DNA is TGCAGCGTTGAATCGCGGCAGACTTTTAGGTATGGCTACACCTTC. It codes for CSVESRQTFRYGYTF.

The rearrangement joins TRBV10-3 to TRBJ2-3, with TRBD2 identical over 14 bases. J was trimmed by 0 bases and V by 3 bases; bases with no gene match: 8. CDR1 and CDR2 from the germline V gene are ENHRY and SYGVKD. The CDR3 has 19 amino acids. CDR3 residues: CAISERWTSGRTSTDTQYF. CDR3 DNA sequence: TGTGCCATCAGTGAACGATGGACTAGCGGGAGGACTAGCACAGATACGCAGTATTTT.

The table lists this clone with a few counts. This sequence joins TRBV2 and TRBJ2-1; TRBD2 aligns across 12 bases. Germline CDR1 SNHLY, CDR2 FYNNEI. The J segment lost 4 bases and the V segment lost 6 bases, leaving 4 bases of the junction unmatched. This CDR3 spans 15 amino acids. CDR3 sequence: CASRETSGGYNEQFF. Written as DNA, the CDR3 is TGTGCCAGCAGAGAGACTAGCGGGGGTTACAATGAGCAGTTCTTC. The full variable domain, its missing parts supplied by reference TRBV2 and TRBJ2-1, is EPEVTQTPSHQVTQMGQEVILRCVPISNHLYFYWYRQILGQKVEFLVSFYNNEISEKSEIFDDQFSVERPDGSNFTLKIRSTKLEDSAMYFCASRETSGGYNEQFFGPGTRLTVL.

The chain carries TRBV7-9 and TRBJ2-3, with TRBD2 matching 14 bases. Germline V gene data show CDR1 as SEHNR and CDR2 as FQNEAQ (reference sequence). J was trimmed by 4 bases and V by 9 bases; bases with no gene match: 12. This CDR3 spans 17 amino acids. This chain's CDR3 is CASRDGLAGGTPDTQYF. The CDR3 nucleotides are TGTGCCAGTCGGGATGGACTAGCGGGGGGCACCCCAGATACGCAGTATTTT.

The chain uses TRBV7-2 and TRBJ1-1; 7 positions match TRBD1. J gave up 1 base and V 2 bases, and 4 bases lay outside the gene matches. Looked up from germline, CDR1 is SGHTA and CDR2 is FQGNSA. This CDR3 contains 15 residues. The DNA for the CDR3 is TGTGCCAGCAGCTTAACAGGGGCCGGGAACACTGAAGCTTTCTTT. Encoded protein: CASSLTGAGNTEAFF.

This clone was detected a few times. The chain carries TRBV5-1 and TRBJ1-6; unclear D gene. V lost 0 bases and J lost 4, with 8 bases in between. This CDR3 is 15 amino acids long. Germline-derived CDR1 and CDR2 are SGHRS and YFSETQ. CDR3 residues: CASSLAGQYNSPLHF. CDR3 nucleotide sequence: TGCGCCAGCAGCTTGGCCGGGCAGTATAATTCACCCCTCCACTTT. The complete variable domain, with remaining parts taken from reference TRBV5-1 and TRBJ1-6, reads KAGVTQTPRYLIKTRGQQVTLSCSPISGHRSVSWYQQTPGQGLQFLFEYFSETQRNKGNFPGRFSGRQFSNSRSEMNVSTLELGDSALYLCASSLAGQYNSPLHFGNGTRLTVT.

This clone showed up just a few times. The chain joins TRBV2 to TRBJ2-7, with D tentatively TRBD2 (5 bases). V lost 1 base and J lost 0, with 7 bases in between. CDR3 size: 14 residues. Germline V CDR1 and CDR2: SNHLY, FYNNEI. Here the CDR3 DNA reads TGTGCCAGCAGTGAAGATGGAGGCTCCTACGAGCAGTACTTC. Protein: CASSEDGGSYEQYF.

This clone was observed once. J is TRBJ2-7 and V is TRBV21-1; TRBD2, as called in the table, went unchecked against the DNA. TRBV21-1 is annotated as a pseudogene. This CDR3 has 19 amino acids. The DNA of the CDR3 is TGTGCCAGCAGCAAATGGTGGCCAGAGGGACTAGCGGGAACCTACGAGCAGTACTTC. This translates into CASSKWWPEGLAGTYEQYF.

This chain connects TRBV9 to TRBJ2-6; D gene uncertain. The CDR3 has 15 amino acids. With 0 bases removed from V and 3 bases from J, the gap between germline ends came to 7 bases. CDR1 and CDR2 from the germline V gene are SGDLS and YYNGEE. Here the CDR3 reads CASSVGALGANVLTF. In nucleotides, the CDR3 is TGTGCCAGCAGCGTAGGGGCCCTTGGGGCCAACGTCCTGACTTTC. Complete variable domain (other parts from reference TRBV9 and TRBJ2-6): DSGVTQTPKHLITATGQRVTLRCSPRSGDLSVYWYQQSLDQGLQFLIQYYNGEERAKGNILERFSAQQFPDLHSELNLSSLELGDSALYFCASSVGALGANVLTFGAGSRLTVL.

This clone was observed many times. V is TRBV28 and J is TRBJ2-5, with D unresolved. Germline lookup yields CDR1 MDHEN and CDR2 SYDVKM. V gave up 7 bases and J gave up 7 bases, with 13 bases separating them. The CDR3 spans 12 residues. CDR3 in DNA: TGTGCCAGCACCCCACCCCGCGGGACCCAGTACTTC. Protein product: CASTPPRGTQYF.

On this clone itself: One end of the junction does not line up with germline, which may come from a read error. The CDR3 loop is CASSFPSGSQETQYF. The DNA for the CDR3 is TGTGCTAGCAGCTTCCCTAGCGGGAGTCAAGAGACCCAGTACTTC. V is TRBV7-7 and J is TRBJ2-5; 10 bases fit TRBD2. CDR1 and CDR2 (germline): SSHAT, FNYEAQ (reference sequence). The length of the CDR3 is 15 residues.

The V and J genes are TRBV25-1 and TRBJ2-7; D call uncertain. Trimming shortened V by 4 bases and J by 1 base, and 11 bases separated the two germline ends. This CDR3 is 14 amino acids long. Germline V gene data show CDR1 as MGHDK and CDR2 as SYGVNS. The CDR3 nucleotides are TGTGCCAGCAGTGGTTTTCCTAGGTCCTACGAGCAGTACTTC. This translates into CASSGFPRSYEQYF.

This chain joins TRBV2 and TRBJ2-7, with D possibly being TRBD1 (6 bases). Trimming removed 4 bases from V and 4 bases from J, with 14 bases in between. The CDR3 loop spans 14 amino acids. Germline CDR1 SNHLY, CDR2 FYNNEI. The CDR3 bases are TGTGCCAGCAGTGTTAACAGGGTTATGTACGAGCAGTACTTC. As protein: CASSVNRVMYEQYF.

For the CDR3, the DNA is TGTGCCACCGGGGGAAGTTCACCCCTCCACTTT. Encoded protein: CATGGSSPLHF. The chain is built from TRBV19 and TRBJ1-6, with a tentative D call TRBD1 (5 bases). The germline V gene encodes CDR1 LNHDA and CDR2 SQIVND (reference sequence). CDR3 length equals 11 residues. V was cut by 10 bases and J by 9 bases, with 10 bases left in between. Complete variable domain (other parts from reference TRBV19 and TRBJ1-6): DGGITQSPKYLFRKEGQNVTLSCEQNLNHDAMYWYRQDPGQGLRLIYYSQIVNDFQKGDIAEGYSVSREKKESFPLTVTSAQKNPTAFYLCATGGSSPLHFGNGTRLTVT.

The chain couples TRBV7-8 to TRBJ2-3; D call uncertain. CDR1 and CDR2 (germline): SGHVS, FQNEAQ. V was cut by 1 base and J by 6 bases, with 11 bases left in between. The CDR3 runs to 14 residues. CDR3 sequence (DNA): TGTGCCAGCAGCTTAGGCATGACGGCGGATACGCAGTATTTT. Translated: CASSLGMTADTQYF.

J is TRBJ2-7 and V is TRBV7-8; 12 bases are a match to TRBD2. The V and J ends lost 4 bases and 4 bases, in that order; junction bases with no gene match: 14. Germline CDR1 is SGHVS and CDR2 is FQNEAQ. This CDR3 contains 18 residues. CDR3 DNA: TGTGCCAGCAGCTCAGGTACTAGCGGGAGGATTCGGGCTTACGAGCAGTACTTC. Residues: CASSSGTSGRIRAYEQYF.

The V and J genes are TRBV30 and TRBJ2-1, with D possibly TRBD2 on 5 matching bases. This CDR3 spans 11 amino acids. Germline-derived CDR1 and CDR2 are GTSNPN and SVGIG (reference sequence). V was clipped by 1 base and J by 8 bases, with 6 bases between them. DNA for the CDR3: TGTGCCTGGAGTGAAGCGGATGAGCAGTTCTTC. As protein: CAWSEADEQFF.

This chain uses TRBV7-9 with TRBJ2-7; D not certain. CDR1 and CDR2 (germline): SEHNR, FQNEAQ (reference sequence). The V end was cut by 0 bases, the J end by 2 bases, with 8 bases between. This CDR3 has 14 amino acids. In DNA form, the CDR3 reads TGTGCCAGCAGCTTAGCCGGACGGGCCTACGAGCAGTACTTC. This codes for CASSLAGRAYEQYF.

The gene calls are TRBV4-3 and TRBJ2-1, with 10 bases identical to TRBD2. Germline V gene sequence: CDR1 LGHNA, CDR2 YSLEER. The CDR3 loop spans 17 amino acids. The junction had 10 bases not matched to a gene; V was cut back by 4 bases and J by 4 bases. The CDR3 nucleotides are TGCGCCAGCAGCCCTTCTAGCGGGGGCCTAGGATACAATGAGCAGTTCTTC. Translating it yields CASSPSSGGLGYNEQFF.

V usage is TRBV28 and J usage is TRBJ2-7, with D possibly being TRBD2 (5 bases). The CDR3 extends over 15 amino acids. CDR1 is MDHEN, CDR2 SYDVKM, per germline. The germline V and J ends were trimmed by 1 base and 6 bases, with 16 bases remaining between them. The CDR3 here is CASSLLGLTSGEQYF. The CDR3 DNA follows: TGTGCCAGCAGTTTATTAGGACTTACCTCCGGCGAGCAGTACTTC.

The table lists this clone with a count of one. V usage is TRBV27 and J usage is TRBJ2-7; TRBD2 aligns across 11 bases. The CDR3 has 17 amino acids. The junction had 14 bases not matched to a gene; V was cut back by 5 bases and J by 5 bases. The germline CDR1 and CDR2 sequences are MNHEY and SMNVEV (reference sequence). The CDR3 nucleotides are TGTGCCAGCAGTCCTCGGGTACTAGCGGGAGTGTTGGACGAGCAGTACTTC. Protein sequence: CASSPRVLAGVLDEQYF.